This entry lists 15 T cell receptor beta chains sequenced from one sample in a study of vaccination and CD4 T cells after COVID-19. Oncomine TCR Beta short-read sequencing was applied to DNA from cultured CD4+ T cells. Each CDR3 protein is one row after TCRdb ran MiXCR on the PCR reads. The sample has 14,000 to 15,000 distinct CDR3 sequences; less than 60% are singletons. Treatment: approximately 11-day PBMC culture with coronavirus spike peptide pools or control peptides (ViraFEST assay). These TCRs are of unknown antigen specificity. The sequencing used cultured CD4+ T cells from blood, collected after SARS-CoV-2 vaccination. Source of these receptors: a human donor with COVID-19.

The chain is built from TRBV12-3 or TRBV12-4 and TRBJ2-3; D gene unclear. The V gene lost 3 bases and the J gene lost 6 bases, with 4 bases spanning the gap. CDR3 length: 11 residues. The CDR3 DNA is TGTGCCAGCAGTTTGGAGGATACGCAGTATTTT. Its protein product is CASSLEDTQYF.

This clonotype was recorded a few times. The rearrangement uses TRBV6-1 and TRBJ1-5; 9 nucleotides line up with TRBD1. V shed 5 bases and J 4 bases; nucleotides not matched to a gene: 6. The germline V gene encodes CDR1 MNHNS and CDR2 SASEGT. This CDR3 contains 15 residues. The CDR3 loop is CASSRGQGRNQPQHF. The CDR3 nucleotides read TGTGCCAGCAGTAGGGGACAGGGAAGAAATCAGCCCCAGCATTTT.

The chain joins TRBV19 to TRBJ2-2; the D gene is possibly TRBD1 (6 bases). CDR3 size: 13 residues. Germline assignment: CDR1 LNHDA and CDR2 SQIVND (reference sequence). Trimming cost V 3 bases and J 10 bases, with 12 bases left between them. The CDR3 DNA sequence: TGTGCCAGTAGTATTAGGACAGCCACGGAGCTGTTTTTT. Translation: CASSIRTATELFF.

The chain uses TRBV7-2 and TRBJ2-5; TRBD2 matches 10 bases. Trimming removed 7 bases from V and 5 bases from J; junction bases left unmatched: 10. Germline CDR1 is SGHTA and CDR2 is FQGNSA. CDR3 length: 15 residues. The CDR3 nucleotides read TGTGCCAGCACTATAGCGGGGGGACGAGGGGAGACCCAGTACTTC. This encodes CASTIAGGRGETQYF.

This rearrangement joins TRBV15 to TRBJ2-5; 9 nucleotides agree with TRBD2. Germline CDR1 reads LNHNV; CDR2 reads YYDKDF (reference sequence). V lost 0 bases to trimming and J lost 2 bases; unmatched junction nucleotides: 7. The CDR3 is 17 residues long. The DNA for the CDR3 is TGTGCCACCAGCAGAGATAAGGGCGGGGGGGCTCAAGAGACCCAGTACTTC. This codes for CATSRDKGGGAQETQYF.

The chain combines TRBV11-3 with TRBJ2-1, with 9 bases fitting TRBD2. CDR1 is SGHNT and CDR2 is YENEEA in the germline V gene. V was pared by 8 bases and J by 0 bases, with 14 bases of the junction left unmatched. The CDR3 has 18 residues. CDR3 nucleotides: TGTGCCAGCGGGATAAAGAGGACTAGCGATAACTCCTACAATGAGCAGTTCTTC. Protein product: CASGIKRTSDNSYNEQFF.

This rearrangement joins TRBV10-3 to TRBJ2-5; 8 nucleotides agree with TRBD2. Trimming at V came to 6 bases and at J to 5 bases, leaving 11 bases not matched to a gene. Germline loops: CDR1 ENHRY, CDR2 SYGVKD. The CDR3 has 15 amino acids. CDR3 sequence (DNA): TGTGCCATCAGCCCGAACCCGGGACTAGGGGAGACCCAGTACTTC. Residues: CAISPNPGLGETQYF.

This clonotype has more than one count but fewer than ten. This chain connects TRBV6-1 to TRBJ1-5; 8 bases are a match to TRBD1. V lost 8 bases, J lost 5 bases, and 11 bases stayed unmatched. Germline CDR1 MNHNS, CDR2 SASEGT. The CDR3 is 15 amino acids. CDR3 amino acids: CASWGAGGRDQPQHF. The CDR3 bases are TGTGCCAGCTGGGGGGCAGGGGGCAGGGATCAGCCCCAGCATTTT.

This sequence joins TRBV7-2 and TRBJ2-7; D is perhaps TRBD2 (6 bases). This CDR3 has 15 amino acids. The germline V and J ends were trimmed by 0 bases and 0 bases, with 9 bases remaining between them. Germline V gives CDR1 SGHTA, CDR2 FQGNSA. CDR3 sequence reads: CASSLAGGNSYEQYF. CDR3 sequence (DNA): TGTGCCAGCAGCTTAGCGGGGGGAAACTCCTACGAGCAGTACTTC.

The CDR3: CASSLAGTTLNEQFF. The CDR3 coding sequence is TGTGCCAGCAGCCTAGCGGGGACCACCCTCAATGAGCAGTTCTTC. The genes are TRBV28 and TRBJ2-1; 9 positions agree with TRBD2. The germline gives CDR1 MDHEN, CDR2 SYDVKM. The CDR3 is made up of 15 amino acids. V shed 6 bases, J shed 6 bases, and the junction held 9 bases outside the gene matches. Combining the CDR3 with reference TRBV28 and TRBJ2-1 gives the whole variable domain DVKVTQSSRYLVKRTGEKVFLECVQDMDHENMFWYRQDPGLGLRLIYFSYDVKMKEKGDIPEGYSVSREKKERFSLILESASTNQTSMYLCASSLAGTTLNEQFFGPGTRLTVL.

In this sample, this clonotype turned up once. The rearrangement links TRBV30 to TRBJ1-2; TRBD1 is a possible D gene (5 bases). This CDR3 region has 15 residues. Germline loops: CDR1 GTSNPN, CDR2 SVGIG (reference sequence). CDR3 sequence reads: CAERWGKLGDYGYTF. For the CDR3, the DNA is TGTGCGGAGAGATGGGGGAAATTGGGGGACTATGGCTACACCTTC.

The V call is TRBV20-1, the J call TRBJ2-3, with 9 bases that match TRBD2. Germline V gives CDR1 DFQATT, CDR2 SNEGSKA (reference sequence). This CDR3 contains 15 residues. J lost 5 bases, V lost 0 bases, and 6 bases had no gene match. CDR3: CSARDSRGGVDTQYF. CDR3 bases: TGCAGTGCTAGAGATTCGCGGGGGGGCGTAGATACGCAGTATTTT.

This rearrangement joins TRBV27 to TRBJ2-2, with D unresolved. The CDR3 loop spans 12 amino acids. The ends were cut back, 4 bases at V and 8 bases at J, with 8 bases in the middle. Per germline, CDR1 MNHEY and CDR2 SMNVEV (reference sequence). The CDR3 nucleotides read TGTGCCAGCAGTTCCCCGCCGGGGGAGCTGTTTTTT. Translating gives CASSSPPGELFF.

The V gene is TRBV7-2, the J gene TRBJ1-5; D not certain. This CDR3 is 16 amino acids long. Germline loops: CDR1 SGHTA, CDR2 FQGNSA. With 5 bases removed from V and 0 bases from J, the gap between germline ends came to 14 bases. CDR3 in DNA: TGTGCCAGCAGCCGTGACACGGCAAATAGCAATCAGCCCCAGCATTTT. Translated: CASSRDTANSNQPQHF.

This clonotype was seen only a few times. This sequence joins TRBV21-1 and TRBJ2-7. TRBV21-1 has pseudogene status. CDR3 length: 12 amino acids. For the CDR3, the DNA is TGTGCCAGCATCTTTCGTATCGGCGAGCAGTACTTC. This sequence encodes CASIFRIGEQYF.